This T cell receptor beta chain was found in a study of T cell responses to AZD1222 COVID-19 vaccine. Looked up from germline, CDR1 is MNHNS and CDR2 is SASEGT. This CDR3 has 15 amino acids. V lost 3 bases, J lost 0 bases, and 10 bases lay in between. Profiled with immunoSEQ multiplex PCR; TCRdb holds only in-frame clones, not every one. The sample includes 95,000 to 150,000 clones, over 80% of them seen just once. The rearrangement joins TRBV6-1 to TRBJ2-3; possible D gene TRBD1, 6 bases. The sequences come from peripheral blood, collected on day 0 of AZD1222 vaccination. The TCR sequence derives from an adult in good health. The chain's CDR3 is CASSEGHLSTDTQYF. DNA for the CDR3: TGTGCCAGCAGTGAGGGACACCTAAGCACAGATACGCAGTATTTT.